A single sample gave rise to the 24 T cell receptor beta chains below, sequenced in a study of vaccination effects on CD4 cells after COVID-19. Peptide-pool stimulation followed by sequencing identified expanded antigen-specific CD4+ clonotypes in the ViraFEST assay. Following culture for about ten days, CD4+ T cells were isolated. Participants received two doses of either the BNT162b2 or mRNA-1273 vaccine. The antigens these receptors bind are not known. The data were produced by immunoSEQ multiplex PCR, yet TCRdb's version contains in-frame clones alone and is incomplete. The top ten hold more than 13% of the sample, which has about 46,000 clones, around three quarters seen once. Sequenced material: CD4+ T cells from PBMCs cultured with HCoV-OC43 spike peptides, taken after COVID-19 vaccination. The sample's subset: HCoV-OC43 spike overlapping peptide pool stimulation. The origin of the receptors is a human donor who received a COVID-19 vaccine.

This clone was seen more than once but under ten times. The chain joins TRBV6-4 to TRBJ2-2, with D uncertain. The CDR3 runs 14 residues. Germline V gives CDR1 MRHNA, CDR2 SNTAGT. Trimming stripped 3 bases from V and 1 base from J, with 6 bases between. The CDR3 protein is CASSERRNTGELFF. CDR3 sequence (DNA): TGTGCCAGCAGTGAGCGAAGGAACACCGGGGAGCTGTTTTTT.

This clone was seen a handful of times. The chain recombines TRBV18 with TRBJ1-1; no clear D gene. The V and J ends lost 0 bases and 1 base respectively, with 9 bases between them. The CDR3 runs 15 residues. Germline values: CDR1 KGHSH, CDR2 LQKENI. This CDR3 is CASSPPYQKNTEAFF. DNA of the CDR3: TGTGCCAGCTCACCACCGTACCAGAAGAACACTGAAGCTTTCTTT.

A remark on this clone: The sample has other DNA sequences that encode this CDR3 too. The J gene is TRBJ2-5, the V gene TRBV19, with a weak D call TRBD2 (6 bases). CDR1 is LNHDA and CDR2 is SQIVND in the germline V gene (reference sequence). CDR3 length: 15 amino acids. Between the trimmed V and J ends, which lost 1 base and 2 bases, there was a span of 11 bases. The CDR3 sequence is CASSIGWAGQETQYF. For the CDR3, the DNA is TGTGCCAGTAGTATAGGTTGGGCGGGACAAGAGACCCAGTACTTC.

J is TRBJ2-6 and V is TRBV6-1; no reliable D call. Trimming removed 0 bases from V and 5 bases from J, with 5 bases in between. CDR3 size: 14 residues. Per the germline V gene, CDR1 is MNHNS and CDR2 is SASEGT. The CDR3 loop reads CASSEAGRANVLTF. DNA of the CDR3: TGTGCCAGCAGTGAAGCAGGGAGGGCCAACGTCCTGACTTTC.

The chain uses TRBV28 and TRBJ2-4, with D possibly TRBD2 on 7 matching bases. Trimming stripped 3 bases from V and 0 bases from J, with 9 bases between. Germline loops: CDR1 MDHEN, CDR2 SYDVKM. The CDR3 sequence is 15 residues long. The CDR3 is CASSFGGLAKNIQYF. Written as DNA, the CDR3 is TGTGCCAGCAGTTTCGGGGGGCTAGCCAAAAACATTCAGTACTTC.

DNA for the CDR3: TGTGCCAGCAGAGACGGACTAGCGGGAGGCTATGAGCAGTACTTC. This codes for CASRDGLAGGYEQYF. V usage is TRBV6-6 and J usage is TRBJ2-7, with 14 bases identical to TRBD2. Germline trimming cut 6 bases from V and 7 bases from J; bases unmatched to any gene: 8. In germline, CDR1 is MNHNY, CDR2 SVGAGI (reference sequence). The CDR3 has 15 residues.

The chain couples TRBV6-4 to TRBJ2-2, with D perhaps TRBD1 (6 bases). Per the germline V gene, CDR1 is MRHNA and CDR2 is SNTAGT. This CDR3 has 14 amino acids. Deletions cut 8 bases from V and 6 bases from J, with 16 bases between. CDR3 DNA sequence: TGTGCCAGCTCCAGGGGAACAGGGTCCGGGGAGCTGTTTTTT. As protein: CASSRGTGSGELFF.

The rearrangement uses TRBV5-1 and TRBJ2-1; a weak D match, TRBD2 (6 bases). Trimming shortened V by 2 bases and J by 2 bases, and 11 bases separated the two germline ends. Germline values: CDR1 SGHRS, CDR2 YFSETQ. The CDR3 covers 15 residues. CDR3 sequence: CASSFSGETYNEQFF. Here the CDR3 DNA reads TGCGCCAGCAGCTTCTCGGGAGAGACCTACAATGAGCAGTTCTTC.

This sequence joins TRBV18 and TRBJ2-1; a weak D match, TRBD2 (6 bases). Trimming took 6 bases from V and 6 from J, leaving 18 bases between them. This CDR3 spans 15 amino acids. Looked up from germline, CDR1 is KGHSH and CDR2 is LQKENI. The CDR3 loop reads CASSRTPGLSNEQFF. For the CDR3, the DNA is TGTGCCAGCTCCCGAACCCCGGGACTGAGCAATGAGCAGTTCTTC.

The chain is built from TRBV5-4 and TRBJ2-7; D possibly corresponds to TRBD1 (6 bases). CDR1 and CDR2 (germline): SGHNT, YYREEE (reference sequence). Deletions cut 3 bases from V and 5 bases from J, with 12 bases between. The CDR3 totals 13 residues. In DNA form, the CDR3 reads TGTGCCAGCAGCTGGCCACAGGGAAACGAGCAGTACTTC. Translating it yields CASSWPQGNEQYF.

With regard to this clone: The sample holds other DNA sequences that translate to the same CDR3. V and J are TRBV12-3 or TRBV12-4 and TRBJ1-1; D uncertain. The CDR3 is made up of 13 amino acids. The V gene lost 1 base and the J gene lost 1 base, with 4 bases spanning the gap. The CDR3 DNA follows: TGTGCCAGCAGTTTAGGGAAGAACACTGAAGCTTTCTTT. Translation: CASSLGKNTEAFF.

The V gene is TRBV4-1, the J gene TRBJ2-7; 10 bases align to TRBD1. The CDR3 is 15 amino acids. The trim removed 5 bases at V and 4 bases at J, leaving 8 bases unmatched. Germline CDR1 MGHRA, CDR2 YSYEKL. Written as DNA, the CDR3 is TGCGCCAGCAGCTTACCGGGACAGGGGCGGTACGAGCAGTACTTC. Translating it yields CASSLPGQGRYEQYF.

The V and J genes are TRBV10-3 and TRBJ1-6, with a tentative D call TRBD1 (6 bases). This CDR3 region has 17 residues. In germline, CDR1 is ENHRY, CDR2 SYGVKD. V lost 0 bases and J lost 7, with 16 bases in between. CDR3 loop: CAISESQGGGNNSPLHF. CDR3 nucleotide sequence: TGTGCCATCAGTGAGTCCCAAGGGGGAGGGAACAATTCACCCCTCCACTTT.

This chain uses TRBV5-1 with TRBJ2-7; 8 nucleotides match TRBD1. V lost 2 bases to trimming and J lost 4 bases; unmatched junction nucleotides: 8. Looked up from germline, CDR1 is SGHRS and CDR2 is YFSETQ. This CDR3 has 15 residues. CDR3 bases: TGCGCCAGCAGCTTTCACGGGACAGGACCGTACGAGCAGTACTTC. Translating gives CASSFHGTGPYEQYF.

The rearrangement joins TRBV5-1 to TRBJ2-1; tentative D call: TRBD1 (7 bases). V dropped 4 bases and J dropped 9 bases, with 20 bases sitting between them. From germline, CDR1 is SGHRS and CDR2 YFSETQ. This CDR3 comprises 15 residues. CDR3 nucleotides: TGCGCCAGCAGCCCCGACAGGGTTTGGGGAGGTGAGCAGTTCTTC. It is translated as CASSPDRVWGGEQFF. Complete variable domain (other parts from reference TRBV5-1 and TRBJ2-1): KAGVTQTPRYLIKTRGQQVTLSCSPISGHRSVSWYQQTPGQGLQFLFEYFSETQRNKGNFPGRFSGRQFSNSRSEMNVSTLELGDSALYLCASSPDRVWGGEQFFGPGTRLTVL.

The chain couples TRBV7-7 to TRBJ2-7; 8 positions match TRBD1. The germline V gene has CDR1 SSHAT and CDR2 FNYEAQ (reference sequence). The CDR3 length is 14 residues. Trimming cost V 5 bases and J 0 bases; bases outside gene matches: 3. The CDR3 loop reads CASSRDRSSYEQYF. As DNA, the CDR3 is TGTGCCAGCAGCCGGGACAGGAGCTCCTACGAGCAGTACTTC.

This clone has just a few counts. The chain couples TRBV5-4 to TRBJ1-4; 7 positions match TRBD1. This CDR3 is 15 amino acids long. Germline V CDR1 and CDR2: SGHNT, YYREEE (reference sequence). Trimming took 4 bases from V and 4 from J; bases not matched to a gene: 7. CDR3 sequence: CASSRNRDSNEKLFF. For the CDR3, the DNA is TGTGCCAGCAGCCGGAACCGGGACAGTAATGAAAAACTGTTTTTT.

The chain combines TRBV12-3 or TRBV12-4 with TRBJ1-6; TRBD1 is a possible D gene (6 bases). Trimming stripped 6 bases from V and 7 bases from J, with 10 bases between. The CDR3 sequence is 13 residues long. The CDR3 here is CASRDTGNSPLHF. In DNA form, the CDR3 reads TGTGCCAGCAGAGACACAGGGAATTCACCCCTCCACTTT.

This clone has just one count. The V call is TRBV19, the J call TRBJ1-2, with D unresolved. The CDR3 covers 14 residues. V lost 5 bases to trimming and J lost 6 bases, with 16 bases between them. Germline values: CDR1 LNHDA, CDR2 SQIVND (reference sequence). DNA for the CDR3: TGTGCCAGTAGTCCTCTGACTGCGGCCCATGGCTACACCTTC. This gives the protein CASSPLTAAHGYTF.

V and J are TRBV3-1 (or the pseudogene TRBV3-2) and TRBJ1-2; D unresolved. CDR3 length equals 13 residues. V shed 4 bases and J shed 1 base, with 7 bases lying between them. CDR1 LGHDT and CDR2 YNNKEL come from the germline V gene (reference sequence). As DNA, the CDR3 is TGTGCCAGCAGCCCCGGGATTAACTATGGCTACACCTTC. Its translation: CASSPGINYGYTF.

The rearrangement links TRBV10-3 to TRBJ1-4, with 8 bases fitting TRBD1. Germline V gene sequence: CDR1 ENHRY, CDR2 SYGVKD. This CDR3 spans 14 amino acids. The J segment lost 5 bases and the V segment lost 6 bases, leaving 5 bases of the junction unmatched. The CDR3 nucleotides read TGTGCCATCAGGGAACAGGGGGGGAATGAAAAACTGTTTTTT. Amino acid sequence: CAIREQGGNEKLFF.

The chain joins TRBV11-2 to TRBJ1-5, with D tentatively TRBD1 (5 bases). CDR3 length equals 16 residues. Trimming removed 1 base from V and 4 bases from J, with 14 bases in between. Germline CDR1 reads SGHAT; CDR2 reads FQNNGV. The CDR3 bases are TGTGCCAGCAGCTTAGGTTCCAACCAGGGAAATCAGCCCCAGCATTTT. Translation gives CASSLGSNQGNQPQHF.

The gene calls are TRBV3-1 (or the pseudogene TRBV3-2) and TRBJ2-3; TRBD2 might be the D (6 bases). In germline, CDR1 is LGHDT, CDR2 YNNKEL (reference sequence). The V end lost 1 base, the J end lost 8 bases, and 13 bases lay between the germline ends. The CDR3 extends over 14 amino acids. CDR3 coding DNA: TGTGCCAGCAGCCAAGCACCGGGAGCTGGTACGCAGTATTTT. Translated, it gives CASSQAPGAGTQYF.

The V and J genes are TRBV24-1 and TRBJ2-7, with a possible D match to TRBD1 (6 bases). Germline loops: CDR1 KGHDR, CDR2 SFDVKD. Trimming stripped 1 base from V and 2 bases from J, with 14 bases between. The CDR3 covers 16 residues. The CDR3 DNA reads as TGTGCCACCAGTGATTTAGAGAACAGGGCCCCCTACGAGCAGTACTTC. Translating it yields CATSDLENRAPYEQYF.